The rows below give T cell receptor beta chains drawn from one sample of a study of T cells in Graves' hyperthyroidism and ophthalmopathy. TCRdb re-called the multiplex PCR reads with MiXCR, one entry per CDR3 protein. This repertoire shows 540,000 or so distinct CDR3 sequences, 15% to 19% found once; its top ten account for less than 9.5%. Sequenced sample: blood. The receptors stem from a woman in her twenties or thirties with Graves' hyperthyroidism. The CDR3 runs from the conserved cysteine through the conserved F or W. A D gene is named only where the DNA matches it firmly. For some rows the clone size is stated as once, few or many, or as a class when expanded; others skip it.

TRBJ2-1 | . | many | TRBV7-2 | TGTGCCAGCAGCTTATCTGGCGGCCCGGAGCAGTTCTTC | CASSLSGGPEQFF
TRBJ2-2 | TRBD2 | . | TRBV9 | TGTGCCAGCAGCGTAATGCTAGCGGGAGTTACCGGGGAGCTGTTTTTT | CASSVMLAGVTGELFF
TRBJ2-5 | TRBD1 | many | TRBV27 | TGTGCCAGCAGTCTCGGTGCAGGGGGCATGGAGACCCAGTACTTC | CASSLGAGGMETQYF
TRBJ2-7 | . | many | TRBV7-2 | TGTGCCAGCAGCTTAAACCGGGAGATGGTCTACGAGCAGTACTTC | CASSLNREMVYEQYF
TRBJ2-1 | . | many | TRBV7-9 | TGTGCCAGCACCAGATTAGCGGACAATGAGCAGTTCTTC | CASTRLADNEQFF
TRBJ2-1 | . | . | TRBV7-2 | TGTGCCAGCAGCCACAGGGGGGGGGATGAGCAGTTCTTC | CASSHRGGDEQFF
TRBJ2-5 | TRBD1 | many | TRBV12-3/TRBV12-4 | TGTGCCAGCAGTTTGGGACAGAAAGAGACCCAGTACTTC | CASSLGQKETQYF
TRBJ2-7 | TRBD2 | many | TRBV10-1 | TGCGCCAGCAGTCCTGGACTAGCGGGTCGGGGCGAGCAGTACTTC | CASSPGLAGRGEQYF
TRBJ2-5 | TRBD2 | many | TRBV7-2 | TGTGCCAGCAGCTTATATAGCGGGTCTCAAGAGACCCAGTACTTC | CASSLYSGSQETQYF
TRBJ2-7 | . | few | TRBV25-1 | TGTGCCAGCAGCTCCCTCCCCTACGAGCAGTACTTC | CASSSLPYEQYF
TRBJ2-1 | TRBD2 | few | TRBV27 | TGTGCCAGCAGTTTGGCGGCGGGACCGGGGGGCAATGAGCAGTTCTTC | CASSLAAGPGGNEQFF
TRBJ2-3 | . | many | TRBV5-1 | TGCGCCAGCAGCCCTTTAGACAGACCCGACACAGATACGCAGTATTTT | CASSPLDRPDTDTQYF
TRBJ2-2 | . | many | TRBV27 | TGTGCCAGCAGCTCCACGGGGCCAGCGAACACCGGGGAGCTGTTTTTT | CASSSTGPANTGELFF
TRBJ2-1 | TRBD2 | few | TRBV12-5 | TGTGCTAGTGGTTTGGCCGTCCTAGCGGGGAACTACAATGAGCAGTTCTTC | CASGLAVLAGNYNEQFF
TRBJ2-7 | TRBD2 | . | TRBV20-1 | TGCAGTGCTAGAGATCGGAGCGGGAGAAGCGAGCAGTACTTC | CSARDRSGRSEQYF
TRBJ2-7 | . | . | TRBV19 | TGTGCCAGTAGTTGGCGGACCCGGGGCGAGCAGTACTTC | CASSWRTRGEQYF
TRBJ2-1 | . | few | TRBV4-1 | TGCGCCAGCAGCCAAGAGGCCTTAGAGAGCTCCTACAATGAGCAGTTCTTC | CASSQEALESSYNEQFF